Listed below are T cell receptor beta chains from one sample, sequenced in a study of vaccination and CD4 T cells after COVID-19. TCRdb analysed the PCR reads with MiXCR anew, one entry per CDR3 protein. The sample records about 12,000 distinct CDR3 sequences, 70% to 75% being singletons. Their recognized antigens are unknown. Sequenced here: CD4+ T cells from blood, cultured in vitro, sampled after SARS-CoV-2 vaccination. These receptors all stem from a human donor who received a COVID-19 vaccine. The CDR3 runs from the conserved cysteine through the conserved F or W. D genes are given only for firm matches. Size is omitted from some rows. Given values are once, few, many or a class for expanded clones.

size,V,length,D,CDR3
-,TRBV19,14,TRBD2,CASSPNGGGETQYF
-,TRBV7-6,14,-,CASSRYATNEKLFF
few,TRBV27,16,TRBD1,CASSLGQGGGHYGYTF
-,TRBV24-1,15,TRBD1,CATSDGTGVTDTQYF
-,TRBV12-3/TRBV12-4,13,-,CACEHPYNYGYTF
-,TRBV28,16,-,CASSRLVRGKGETQYF
-,TRBV29-1,13,-,CSVEPQGSYGYTF
few,TRBV20-1,15,-,CSAPPTVSSTDTQYF
-,TRBV21-1,17,-,CASSKVSPAGWNSPLHF
-,TRBV6-1,16,TRBD1,CASRLRFRQGGTEAFF
-,TRBV20-1,14,TRBD2,CSARPLAGGLGQFF
few,TRBV20-1,13,TRBD1,CSASPGGSFGYTF
-,TRBV6-1,15,-,CASSRRGGIGTEAFF
-,TRBV6-5,15,-,CASSYSIGVKGTQYF
-,TRBV7-9,13,-,CASNIKGNTEAFF
-,TRBV12-3/TRBV12-4,14,TRBD1,CASSPHRGLQPQHF
few,TRBV10-3,13,-,CASSWDYQETQYF
-,TRBV7-2,14,TRBD1,CASSLALDRVGYTF
-,TRBV20-1,13,-,CSAPGGGRGSKFF
-,TRBV20-1,15,TRBD2,CSARGLAGGSYEQYF
-,TRBV20-1,14,-,CSARGQGVLETQYF
-,TRBV6-1,12,-,CASSEFLTEAFF
-,TRBV11-2,17,TRBD1,CASSLDQETGGWNEQFF
-,TRBV6-1,15,TRBD1,CASSPGHQGGYGYTF
-,TRBV23-1,15,TRBD1,CASSSGTGILYGYTF